Presented here are 10 T cell receptor beta chains from one specimen sequenced in a study of T cell responses to AZD1222 COVID-19 vaccine. The data were produced by immunoSEQ multiplex PCR, yet TCRdb's version contains in-frame clones alone and is incomplete. Here the sample spans about 160,000 clones, about nine tenths being singletons. This sample comprised peripheral blood, obtained on day 0 of AZD1222 vaccination. These receptors came from an adult in good health.

This sequence joins TRBV5-1 and TRBJ1-4; 7 positions match TRBD1. This CDR3 contains 14 residues. Germline-derived CDR1 and CDR2 are SGHRS and YFSETQ. V shed 6 bases and J 4 bases; nucleotides not matched to a gene: 6. The CDR3 is CASMRGQDNEKLFF. CDR3 in DNA: TGCGCCAGCATGAGGGGGCAGGATAATGAAAAACTGTTTTTT. Full variable domain (remainder filled in from reference TRBV5-1 and TRBJ1-4): KAGVTQTPRYLIKTRGQQVTLSCSPISGHRSVSWYQQTPGQGLQFLFEYFSETQRNKGNFPGRFSGRQFSNSRSEMNVSTLELGDSALYLCASMRGQDNEKLFFGSGTQLSVL.

The J gene is TRBJ2-1, the V gene TRBV6-1; D gene ambiguous. This CDR3 spans 16 amino acids. Looked up from germline, CDR1 is MNHNS and CDR2 is SASEGT. V shed 1 base and J shed 0 bases, with 10 bases lying between them. CDR3 coding DNA: TGTGCCAGCAGTGAAGAGAATGTACTCTCCTACAATGAGCAGTTCTTC. Its translation is CASSEENVLSYNEQFF.

The chain uses TRBV28 and TRBJ2-7; D is uncertain. CDR1 is MDHEN, CDR2 SYDVKM, per germline. This CDR3 is 11 amino acids long. V lost 3 bases and J lost 4, with 4 bases in between. CDR3 in DNA: TGTGCCAGCAGTTTCGGGTACGAGCAGTACTTC. Translated: CASSFGYEQYF.

The chain uses TRBV28 and TRBJ1-2; D gene uncertain. This CDR3 comprises 13 residues. V lost 1 base and J lost 5, with 8 bases in between. Germline CDR1 is MDHEN and CDR2 is SYDVKM. The CDR3 is CASSLSGGYGYTF. The CDR3 DNA is TGTGCCAGCAGTTTATCTGGCGGTTATGGCTACACCTTC.

This rearrangement joins TRBV27 to TRBJ2-1, with 7 bases matching TRBD1. V shed 4 bases and J 4 bases; nucleotides not matched to a gene: 7. Germline V gene sequence: CDR1 MNHEY, CDR2 SMNVEV (reference sequence). The CDR3 extends over 15 amino acids. CDR3 residues: CASSWDSIKYNEQFF. CDR3 nucleotide sequence: TGTGCCAGCAGTTGGGACAGCATAAAATACAATGAGCAGTTCTTC.

The chain recombines TRBV7-9 with TRBJ1-1; D unclear. The CDR3 is made up of 13 amino acids. Trimming removed 2 bases at V and 6 bases at J, with 10 bases between. The germline V gene encodes CDR1 SEHNR and CDR2 FQNEAQ (reference sequence). The CDR3 DNA follows: TGTGCCAGCAGCTTAAGGGAAGGGTCTGAAGCTTTCTTT. Residues: CASSLREGSEAFF.

The chain joins TRBV19 to TRBJ1-6; tentative D call: TRBD1 (5 bases). Germline loops: CDR1 LNHDA, CDR2 SQIVND (reference sequence). The CDR3 has 17 amino acids. Trimming took off 6 bases at V and 0 bases at J, with 15 bases between the two ends. CDR3 bases: TGTGCCAGTAGCCGGGGGATACCGAGCTCCTATAATTCACCCCTCCACTTT. This encodes CASSRGIPSSYNSPLHF.

The chain uses TRBV19 and TRBJ1-2; possibly TRBD1 for D (6 bases). The germline gives CDR1 LNHDA, CDR2 SQIVND (reference sequence). This CDR3 has 13 residues. V was shortened by 6 bases and J by 7 bases, with 15 bases between the two germline ends. The CDR3 loop is CASRSTGRFGYTF. The CDR3 bases are TGTGCCAGTAGGAGTACAGGGAGGTTTGGCTACACCTTC.

This chain links TRBV5-1 with TRBJ2-7; either TRBD1 or TRBD2 may fit D (5 bases each). Per germline, CDR1 SGHRS and CDR2 YFSETQ. This CDR3 spans 15 amino acids. Trimming pared 2 bases from V and 0 bases from J, leaving 12 bases between. Here the CDR3 reads CASSFQGPSSYEQYF. CDR3 bases: TGCGCCAGCAGCTTCCAGGGACCGAGCTCCTACGAGCAGTACTTC.

There are a few counts of this clone. The rearrangement uses TRBV5-1 and TRBJ1-2; D possibly corresponds to TRBD1 (5 bases). CDR3 size: 15 residues. Germline V lookup: CDR1 SGHRS, CDR2 YFSETQ. Trimming pared 0 bases from V and 7 bases from J, leaving 16 bases between. The CDR3 DNA reads as TGCGCCAGCAGCTTGGTTGTGTTAGGGGAAGGTGGCTACACCTTC. Translating gives CASSLVVLGEGGYTF. The whole variable domain, filled in from reference TRBV5-1 and TRBJ1-2, reads KAGVTQTPRYLIKTRGQQVTLSCSPISGHRSVSWYQQTPGQGLQFLFEYFSETQRNKGNFPGRFSGRQFSNSRSEMNVSTLELGDSALYLCASSLVVLGEGGYTFGSGTRLTVV.